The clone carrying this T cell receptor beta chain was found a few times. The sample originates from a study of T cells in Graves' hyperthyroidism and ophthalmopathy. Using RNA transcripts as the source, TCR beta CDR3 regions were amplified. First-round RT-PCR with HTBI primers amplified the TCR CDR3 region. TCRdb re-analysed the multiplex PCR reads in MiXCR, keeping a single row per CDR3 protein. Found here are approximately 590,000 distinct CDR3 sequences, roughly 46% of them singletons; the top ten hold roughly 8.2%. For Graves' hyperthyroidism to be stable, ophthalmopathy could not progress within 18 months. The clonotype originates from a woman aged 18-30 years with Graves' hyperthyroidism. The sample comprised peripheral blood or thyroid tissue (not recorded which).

The chain's CDR3 is CASSSPGPKRYEQYF. CDR3 nucleotides: TGTGCCAGCAGCTCCCCGGGACCGAAGAGATACGAGCAGTACTTC. This sequence joins TRBV7-9 and TRBJ2-7, with D possibly called TRBD1 or TRBD2 (5 bases each). CDR1 SEHNR and CDR2 FQNEAQ come from the germline V gene (reference sequence). Trimming took off 4 bases at V and 4 bases at J, with 17 bases between the two ends. The CDR3 runs to 15 residues.